This T cell receptor (beta chain) came from a study of CD8+CD57+ T cells in acquired aplastic anemia. For the study at large: DNA recovered from sorted CD4+ and CD8+ cells had a mean of approximately 3.5 ug.

Findings and caveats of the study: Overlap between patients and controls comprised 25 to 35 CD8+ CDR3 sequences.

Of note for this clonotype: Its antigen is undetermined. Mismatch with germline at one junction end may stem from a read error.

According to the study, genomic DNA was the template for TCR beta VDJ and CDR3 profiling. Using its own MiXCR run on the reads, TCRdb lists one record per CDR3 protein. This table holds 210,000 or so distinct CDR3 sequences, under 55% found once. Patients included in sequencing had previously demonstrated CD8+CD57+ cell expansion by flow cytometry. Looked up from germline, CDR1 is LNHDA and CDR2 is SQIVND (reference sequence). The CDR3 is made up of 11 amino acids. This chain links TRBV19 with TRBJ1-3; D is unclear. This TCR came from a human donor with aplastic anemia. Sample: sorted CD4+, CD8+, or CD8+CD57+ T cells (not recorded which) from PBMCs. The CDR3 region is CAWSQGNTIYF. CDR3 in DNA: TGCGCCTGGAGCCAGGGAAACACCATATATTTT.